These 14 T cell receptor beta chains came from one sample sequenced in a study of blood T cell repertoires in COVID-19. Only in-frame clones appear in the TCRdb table, and some are missing; sequencing was by immunoSEQ multiplex PCR. The repertoire holds approximately 150,000 clones, with about 86% as singletons. The sequenced sample was peripheral blood. The receptor set was obtained from a woman aged 55-69 years with acute or convalescent COVID-19.

The genes are TRBV5-1 and TRBJ1-4; TRBD1 agrees at 9 bases. Germline V CDR1 and CDR2: SGHRS, YFSETQ. Unmatched junction bases numbered 4, after V lost 4 bases and J lost 0 bases. The CDR3 contains 16 residues. CDR3 sequence reads: CASSEGTGTTNEKLFF. CDR3 bases: TGCGCCAGCAGCGAGGGGACAGGGACAACTAATGAAAAACTGTTTTTT.

V gene TRBV27 combines with J gene TRBJ1-3, with D tentatively TRBD1 (5 bases). V dropped 5 bases and J dropped 0 bases, with 14 bases sitting between them. Germline CDR1 MNHEY, CDR2 SMNVEV (reference sequence). The CDR3 consists of 16 residues. The CDR3 region is CASSPYSGHSGNTIYF. CDR3 nucleotides: TGTGCCAGCAGTCCCTATTCAGGGCACTCTGGAAACACCATATATTTT.

This clone has only a few counts. The chain employs TRBV20-1 and TRBJ1-4, with TRBD1 matching 7 bases. CDR1 DFQATT and CDR2 SNEGSKA come from the germline V gene (reference sequence). V gave up 3 bases and J gave up 4 bases; unmatched junction bases: 8. This CDR3 is built from 15 residues. CDR3 amino acids: CSASKGAGNNEKLFF. Written as DNA, the CDR3 is TGCAGTGCTAGTAAGGGGGCTGGGAATAATGAAAAACTGTTTTTT.

This chain links TRBV18 with TRBJ2-5, with TRBD2 matching over 12 bases. This CDR3 contains 14 residues. CDR1 and CDR2 from the germline V gene are KGHSH and LQKENI. V dropped 4 bases and J dropped 5; count of bases not matched to a gene: 2. DNA of the CDR3: TGTGCCAGCTCACGCACTAGCGGGGGGGAGACCCAGTACTTC. This translates into CASSRTSGGETQYF.

The V gene is TRBV10-1, the J gene TRBJ2-1; TRBD2 matches 7 bases. The CDR3 runs 14 residues. Germline CDR1 and CDR2: WNHNN and SYGVQD (reference sequence). Trimming cost V 5 bases and J 4 bases; bases outside gene matches: 5. CDR3 sequence (DNA): TGCGCCAGCAGTCGGGGAGCGGGGTACAATGAGCAGTTCTTC. This gives the protein CASSRGAGYNEQFF.

The rearrangement joins TRBV7-9 to TRBJ2-1; 9 bases match TRBD1. CDR1 and CDR2 (germline): SEHNR, FQNEAQ (reference sequence). The V and J ends lost 2 bases and 4 bases, in that order; junction bases with no gene match: 6. The CDR3 totals 16 residues. The CDR3 loop is CASSLFGTGRYNEQFF. The CDR3 DNA sequence: TGTGCCAGCAGCTTATTCGGGACAGGGAGGTACAATGAGCAGTTCTTC.

In its sample, this clone was seen once. This chain uses TRBV6-6 with TRBJ2-6, with a tentative D call TRBD2 (6 bases). The V end lost 4 bases, the J end lost 2 bases, and 12 bases lay between the germline ends. CDR1 is MNHNY, CDR2 SVGAGI, per germline (reference sequence). This CDR3 contains 16 residues. The CDR3 nucleotides are TGTGCCAGCAGTTTCGCGACTAGTACTGGGGCCAACGTCCTGACTTTC. Translation gives CASSFATSTGANVLTF.

V gene TRBV12-5 combines with J gene TRBJ1-2; D is undetermined. Trimming removed 1 base from V and 9 bases from J, with 18 bases in between. There are 15 residues in the CDR3. The germline V gene encodes CDR1 LGHNT and CDR2 FRNRAP. Here the CDR3 reads CASGLGRVLSISYTF. The CDR3 DNA follows: TGTGCTAGTGGTTTGGGACGGGTCCTCTCTATTAGCTACACCTTC.

The chain couples TRBV28 to TRBJ2-3, with TRBD1 identical over 8 bases. Looked up from germline, CDR1 is MDHEN and CDR2 is SYDVKM. The CDR3 contains 14 residues. The V gene end was trimmed by 5 bases and the J gene end by 5 bases; junction bases not matched to a gene: 6. This chain's CDR3 is CASSRTGLGDTQYF. In DNA, the CDR3 is TGTGCCAGCAGTCGGACAGGGCTAGGAGATACGCAGTATTTT.

This chain joins TRBV3-1 (or the pseudogene TRBV3-2) and TRBJ2-5, with 7 bases that match TRBD2. The V gene's germline CDR1 is LGHDT and CDR2 YNNKEL (reference sequence). V dropped 4 bases and J dropped 4; count of bases not matched to a gene: 12. The CDR3 is 16 residues long. CDR3 residues: CASSLFPGGSSETQYF. In nucleotides, the CDR3 is TGTGCCAGCAGCCTCTTCCCCGGGGGGTCATCAGAGACCCAGTACTTC.

The V call is TRBV19, the J call TRBJ2-5; D is undetermined. Trimming took 5 bases from V and 7 from J, leaving 11 bases between them. The germline V gene encodes CDR1 LNHDA and CDR2 SQIVND (reference sequence). The CDR3 loop spans 12 amino acids. Written as DNA, the CDR3 is TGTGCCAGTAGTGTAGCAGGTGGGACCCAGTACTTC. It specifies CASSVAGGTQYF. The whole variable domain, filled in from reference TRBV19 and TRBJ2-5, reads DGGITQSPKYLFRKEGQNVTLSCEQNLNHDAMYWYRQDPGQGLRLIYYSQIVNDFQKGDIAEGYSVSREKKESFPLTVTSAQKNPTAFYLCASSVAGGTQYFGPGTRLLVL.

The V and J genes are TRBV15 and TRBJ1-2; 8 nucleotides agree with TRBD1. V trimming: 0 bases; J trimming: 7 bases; junction bases outside the gene matches: 7. The CDR3 sequence is 15 residues long. Germline-derived CDR1 and CDR2 are LNHNV and YYDKDF (reference sequence). In DNA form, the CDR3 reads TGTGCCACCAGCAGAGATCTGGGACAGGTTCGTGGCTACACCTTC. It yields the protein CATSRDLGQVRGYTF.

This clone was counted a single time. This sequence joins TRBV27 and TRBJ1-4; no firm D call. The V gene's germline CDR1 is MNHEY and CDR2 SMNVEV (reference sequence). Trimming took 6 bases from V and 3 from J, leaving 14 bases between them. CDR3 length: 15 residues. The CDR3 DNA reads TGTGCCAGCAGCCCTTTCTGGTCGGCTAATGAAAAACTGTTTTTT. Translation gives CASSPFWSANEKLFF.

The chain joins TRBV12-3 or TRBV12-4 to TRBJ1-5; D may be TRBD1 (6 bases). V lost 6 bases and J lost 9, with 12 bases in between. The CDR3 is 12 residues long. The CDR3 sequence is CASRSTGLPQHF. DNA for the CDR3: TGTGCCAGCAGATCTACAGGGTTGCCCCAGCATTTT.